A selection of T cell receptor beta chains follows, all from one sample in a study of CD8+ T cells in alopecia areata. The protocol was immunoSEQ multiplex PCR, while the TCRdb copy is restricted to in-frame clones and leaves out a portion. Among some 240,000 clones listed, around 62% were seen once. The material was CD4+ T cells sorted from blood, obtained at week 0. The source of these receptors is a human donor with alopecia areata. Both conserved end residues are part of each CDR3. A D gene is named only where the DNA matches it firmly. Clone size is given for some rows only: seen once, a few or many times, or a class if the clone is expanded.

clone_size j_call v_call d_call cdr3_aa cdr3_nt
NA TRBJ1-1 TRBV5-1 NA CASSFDTGTQRGTEAFF TGCGCCAGCAGCTTCGACACAGGCACCCAAAGGGGCACTGAAGCTTTCTTT
NA TRBJ1-5 TRBV7-9 NA CASSLTGAASNQPQHF TGTGCCAGCAGCTTAACGGGGGCTGCTAGCAATCAGCCCCAGCATTTT
NA TRBJ2-1 TRBV5-1 NA CASSFVPNNEQFF TGCGCCAGCAGCTTTGTCCCTAACAATGAGCAGTTCTTC
NA TRBJ1-1 TRBV20-1 NA CSASLKTEAFF TGCAGTGCTAGTTTGAAAACTGAAGCTTTCTTT
few TRBJ1-1 TRBV29-1 TRBD1 CSAGQGGRSTEAFF TGCAGCGCAGGACAGGGTGGTAGGAGCACTGAAGCTTTCTTT
once TRBJ1-6 TRBV4-2 NA CASSQGLPISPLHF TGTGCCAGCAGCCAAGGGCTCCCCATATCACCCCTCCACTTT
NA TRBJ1-2 TRBV7-9 NA CASSSEGQIYGYTF TGTGCCAGCAGCTCGGAAGGGCAGATCTATGGCTACACCTTC
NA TRBJ2-3 TRBV5-1 NA CASVIGGSILTDTQYF TGCGCCAGCGTGATTGGGGGCAGTATCCTCACAGATACGCAGTATTTT
few TRBJ2-2 TRBV6-5 NA CASSYLRGNTGELFF TGTGCCAGCAGTTACCTGAGGGGAAACACCGGGGAGCTGTTTTTT
NA TRBJ2-1 TRBV30 TRBD2 CAWSVGGTRNEQFF TGTGCCTGGAGTGTGGGAGGGACTCGAAATGAGCAGTTCTTC
once TRBJ1-1 TRBV30 NA CAWSVLGPRGGPGTEAFF TGTGCCTGGAGTGTATTGGGCCCGAGAGGAGGGCCGGGCACTGAAGCTTTCTTT
NA TRBJ2-7 TRBV7-2 NA CASSAGQYPPAEQYF TGTGCCAGCAGCGCGGGACAGTACCCTCCGGCCGAGCAGTACTTC
NA TRBJ2-7 TRBV21-1 NA CATGTYPYEQYF TGTGCCACCGGGACATACCCCTACGAGCAGTACTTC